These T cell receptor beta chains were read from a single sample in a study of technical replicates of blood from a handful of donors. Profiling relied on immunoSEQ multiplex PCR, and the TCRdb table lists in-frame clones only, not all of them. The table shows tens of thousands of clones, with roughly 86% occurring only once. The sample was PBMCs. Receptors were obtained from a human donor in good health. Some clones in this sample may be carry-over from other donors' samples. CDR3s include the opening cysteine and the closing phenylalanine or tryptophan. The order of the fields is V gene, CDR3 protein.

v_gene: TRBV5-4; CDR3aa: CASSLRANTEAFF
v_gene: TRBV10-3; CDR3aa: CAISEGGTRPRGQFF
v_gene: TRBV6-4; CDR3aa: CASSRTGGMDTQYF
v_gene: TRBV7-2; CDR3aa: CASSVGVRVDGNSPLHF
v_gene: TRBV2; CDR3aa: CASLRDRNTGELFF
v_gene: TRBV10-3; CDR3aa: CATGGDTDTQYF
v_gene: TRBV5-8; CDR3aa: CASSLVDSQNTEAFF
v_gene: TRBV19; CDR3aa: CASSIVYRRVGAGELFF
v_gene: TRBV7-9; CDR3aa: CASIKTDQGAYEQYF
v_gene: TRBV29-1; CDR3aa: CTPGHEQFF
v_gene: TRBV13; CDR3aa: CASSFYRETQYF
v_gene: TRBV27; CDR3aa: CASSQFRGDEQYF
v_gene: TRBV6-5; CDR3aa: CASSYSTNHYNEQFF
v_gene: TRBV11-2; CDR3aa: CASSLISGGFSSYNEQFF
v_gene: TRBV9; CDR3aa: CASSERGTGRSGANVLTF
v_gene: TRBV7-9; CDR3aa: CATTQGGPLSTDTQYF
v_gene: TRBV25-1; CDR3aa: CASSDPTGGWNTEAFF
v_gene: TRBV14; CDR3aa: CASSQSVLEKLFF
v_gene: TRBV25-1; CDR3aa: CASSESMTGSTDTQYF
v_gene: TRBV6-6; CDR3aa: CASSLSITQYF
v_gene: TRBV29-1; CDR3aa: CSVEGSSYNEQFF
v_gene: TRBV5-1; CDR3aa: CASNLGQGKAYEQYF
v_gene: TRBV5-1; CDR3aa: CASRADQDEQYF
v_gene: TRBV27; CDR3aa: CASREGGKTQYF
v_gene: TRBV27; CDR3aa: CASSLWATGPYEQYF